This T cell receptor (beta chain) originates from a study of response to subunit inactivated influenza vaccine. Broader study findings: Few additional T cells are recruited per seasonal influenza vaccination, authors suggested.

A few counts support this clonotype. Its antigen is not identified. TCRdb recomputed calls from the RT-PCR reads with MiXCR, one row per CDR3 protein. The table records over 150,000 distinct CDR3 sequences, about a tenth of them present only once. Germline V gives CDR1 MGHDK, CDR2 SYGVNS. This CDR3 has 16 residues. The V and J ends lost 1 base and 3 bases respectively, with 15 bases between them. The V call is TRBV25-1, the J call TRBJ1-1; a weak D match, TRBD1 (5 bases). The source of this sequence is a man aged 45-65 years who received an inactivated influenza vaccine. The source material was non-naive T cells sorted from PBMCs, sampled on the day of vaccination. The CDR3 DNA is TGTGCCAGCAGTGAATGGGGTGAGGGGTCGGACACTGAAGCTTTCTTT. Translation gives CASSEWGEGSDTEAFF.